This TCR beta chain was recorded in a study of OX40 agonist ivuxolimab in advanced cancers. The junction had 11 bases not matched to a gene; V was cut back by 5 bases and J by 3 bases. CDR1 MDHEN and CDR2 SYDVKM come from the germline V gene. This CDR3 spans 17 amino acids. Notes on the study in general: In the 0.1-3.0 mg/kg groups, partial responders showed among the lowest expansion. Clones of CD4+ and CD8+ blood T cells grew by week 6 at doses of 0.1 to 3.0 mg/kg.

The assay was immunoSEQ multiplex PCR, and TCRdb's table has in-frame clones only and misses some. Among roughly 110,000 clones listed, 90% were seen once. For this clone: Its target is not known.

The material was CD4+ or CD8+ T cells sorted from blood, obtained in a trial of the OX40 agonist ivuxolimab. The TCR sequence derives from an adult with an advanced solid tumor such as melanoma, head and neck, liver or kidney cancer. The rearrangement joins TRBV28 to TRBJ1-5; 9 nucleotides agree with TRBD1. The CDR3 spells CASSALRQGGINQPQHF. The CDR3 DNA sequence: TGTGCCAGCAGTGCACTCCGACAGGGGGGTATCAATCAGCCCCAGCATTTT.